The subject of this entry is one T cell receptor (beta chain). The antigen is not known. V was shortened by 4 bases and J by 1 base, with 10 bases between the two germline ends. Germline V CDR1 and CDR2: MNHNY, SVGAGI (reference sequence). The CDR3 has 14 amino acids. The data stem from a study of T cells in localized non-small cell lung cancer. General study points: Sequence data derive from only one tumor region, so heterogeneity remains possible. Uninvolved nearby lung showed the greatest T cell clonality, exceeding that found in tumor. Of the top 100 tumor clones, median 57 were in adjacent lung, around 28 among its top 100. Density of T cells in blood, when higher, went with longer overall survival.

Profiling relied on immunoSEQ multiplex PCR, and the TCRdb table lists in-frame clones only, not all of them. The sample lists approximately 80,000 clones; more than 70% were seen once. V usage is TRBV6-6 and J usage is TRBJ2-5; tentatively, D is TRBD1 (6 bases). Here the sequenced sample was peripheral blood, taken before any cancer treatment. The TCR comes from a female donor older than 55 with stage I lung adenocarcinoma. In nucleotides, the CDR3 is TGTGCCAGCAGTTTACAGGGCCCCCAAGAGACCCAGTACTTC. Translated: CASSLQGPQETQYF.